One and the same sample provided the 9 T cell receptor beta chains below, sequenced in a study of blood T cell repertoires in COVID-19. TCRdb's table, derived via immunoSEQ multiplex PCR, lists solely in-frame clones and lacks some. The table has around 120,000 clones, around 89% seen once. What was sequenced was peripheral blood. All receptors come from an elderly woman with acute or convalescent COVID-19.

This clone was recorded only once. This chain joins TRBV5-6 and TRBJ2-3, with 16 bases identical to TRBD2. Trimming cost V 6 bases and J 3 bases; bases outside gene matches: 7. CDR1 is SGHDT and CDR2 is YYEEEE in the germline V gene. The CDR3 covers 17 residues. CDR3 protein: CASMGTSGGALTDTQYF. The CDR3 region has the DNA TGTGCCAGCATGGGGACTAGCGGGGGGGCCTTGACAGATACGCAGTATTTT.

This chain links TRBV2 with TRBJ1-2; 7 nucleotides match TRBD1. Germline-derived CDR1 and CDR2 are SNHLY and FYNNEI. The CDR3 extends over 15 amino acids. Unmatched junction bases numbered 8, after V lost 1 base and J lost 6 bases. Written as DNA, the CDR3 is TGTGCCAGCAGTGAAGTGTTAAGGGGGCTCGATGGCTACACCTTC. It codes for CASSEVLRGLDGYTF.

DNA of the CDR3: TGTGCCAGCAGTTTTTCCTTTTATGGCTACACCTTC. Protein product: CASSFSFYGYTF. The rearrangement uses TRBV28 and TRBJ1-2; D gene uncertain. Germline CDR1 and CDR2: MDHEN and SYDVKM. Trimming took 3 bases from V and 5 from J, leaving 7 bases between them. The CDR3 is made up of 12 amino acids.

This clone was counted once. The rearrangement uses TRBV4-1 and TRBJ2-3; 11 bases are a match to TRBD2. Germline CDR1 and CDR2: MGHRA and YSYEKL. CDR3 length: 15 amino acids. Losses at the gene ends were 5 bases for V and 1 base for J; bases not matched to a gene: 2. The CDR3 here is CASSLTSGGTDTQYF. The CDR3 DNA follows: TGCGCCAGCAGCTTGACTAGCGGGGGCACAGATACGCAGTATTTT.

The J gene is TRBJ2-7, the V gene TRBV30, with TRBD1 matching over 12 bases. Losses at the gene ends were 2 bases for V and 3 bases for J; bases not matched to a gene: 8. Germline V gene sequence: CDR1 GTSNPN, CDR2 SVGIG (reference sequence). CDR3 length equals 16 residues. The CDR3 is CAWSRGQGAGGYEQYF. CDR3 bases: TGTGCCTGGAGTAGGGGACAGGGGGCGGGGGGCTACGAGCAGTACTTC. Variable domain in full (rest from reference TRBV30 and TRBJ2-7): SQTIHQWPATLVQPVGSPLSLECTVEGTSNPNLYWYRQAAGRGLQLLFYSVGIGQISSEVPQNLSASRPQDRQFILSSKKLLLSDSGFYLCAWSRGQGAGGYEQYFGPGTRLTVT.

This sequence joins TRBV5-6 and TRBJ2-7; TRBD1 agrees at 7 bases. CDR3 length equals 15 residues. Per the germline V gene, CDR1 is SGHDT and CDR2 is YYEEEE. The V gene end was trimmed by 0 bases and the J gene end by 2 bases; junction bases not matched to a gene: 5. The DNA for the CDR3 is TGTGCCAGCAGCTTGGAGACAGGGAAACCCTACGAGCAGTACTTC. It is translated as CASSLETGKPYEQYF.

V and J are TRBV29-1 and TRBJ2-7; 11 nucleotides match TRBD1. Germline CDR1 SQVTM, CDR2 ANQGSEA. There are 15 residues in the CDR3. J was trimmed by 4 bases and V by 5 bases; bases with no gene match: 10. In nucleotides, the CDR3 is TGCAGCGTTACTCCCGGGACAGGGGGTTCGTACGAGCAGTACTTC. Amino acids: CSVTPGTGGSYEQYF.

The genes are TRBV19 and TRBJ2-1; D remains unclear. Germline V CDR1 and CDR2: LNHDA, SQIVND (reference sequence). V was cut by 0 bases and J by 6 bases, with 3 bases left in between. The CDR3 totals 12 residues. The CDR3 DNA reads as TGTGCCAGTAGTATAGACAGCAATGAGCAGTTCTTC. Amino acids: CASSIDSNEQFF.

The chain employs TRBV6-2 or TRBV6-3 and TRBJ2-3, with 7 positions matching TRBD2. V lost 4 bases and J lost 0; bases outside the gene matches: 7. Per germline, CDR1 MNHEY and CDR2 SVGEGT. The CDR3 spans 16 residues. CDR3: CASSLAGEVSTDTQYF. The CDR3 nucleotides are TGTGCCAGCAGTTTGGCGGGGGAGGTAAGCACAGATACGCAGTATTTT.